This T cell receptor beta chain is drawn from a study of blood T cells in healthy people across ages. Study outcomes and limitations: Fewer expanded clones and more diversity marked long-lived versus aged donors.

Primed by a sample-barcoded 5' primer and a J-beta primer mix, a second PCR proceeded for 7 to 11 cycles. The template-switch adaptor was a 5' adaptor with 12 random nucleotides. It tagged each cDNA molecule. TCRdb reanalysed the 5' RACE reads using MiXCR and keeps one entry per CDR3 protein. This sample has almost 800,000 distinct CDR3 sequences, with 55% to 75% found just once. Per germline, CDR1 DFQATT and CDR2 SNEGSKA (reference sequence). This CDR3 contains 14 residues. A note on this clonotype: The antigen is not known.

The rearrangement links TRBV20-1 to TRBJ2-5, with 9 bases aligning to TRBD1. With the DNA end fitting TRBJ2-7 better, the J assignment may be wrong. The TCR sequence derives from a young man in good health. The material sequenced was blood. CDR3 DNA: TGCAGTGCTAGACTGGGGACAGGGTCAGGCGAGCAGTACTTC. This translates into CSARLGTGSGEQYF.